This TCR beta chain was sequenced for a study of blood T cell repertoires in COVID-19. Study-level background: Nucleic acid was either cDNA or gDNA, and it came from T cells, B-cell-depleted T cells, or PBMCs.

The protocol was immunoSEQ multiplex PCR, while the TCRdb copy is restricted to in-frame clones and leaves out a portion. The table records fewer than 200,000 clones, 80% to 90% of them present only once. Sequencing used peripheral blood. The receptor was derived from a woman aged 55-70 years who had recovered from COVID-19.

DNA of the CDR3: TGTGCCAGCAGAGGACAGGGGGCAGGCGAGCAGTACTTC. This codes for CASRGQGAGEQYF. V gene TRBV6-5 combines with J gene TRBJ2-7; 11 bases agree with TRBD1. The CDR3 loop spans 13 amino acids. Germline assignment: CDR1 MNHEY and CDR2 SVGAGI. The V and J ends lost 6 bases and 6 bases, in that order; junction bases with no gene match: 4.